These 9 T cell receptor beta chains were sequenced from one sample in a study. One entry per CDR3 protein, called by TCRdb with MiXCR from the 5' RACE reads. The table has 35,000 to 50,000 distinct CDR3 sequences, around a fifth seen once; the top ten hold 3.5% to 4.5%. Tregs were sorted as CD4+CD25+CD127-/low cells. Specimen: Tregs sorted from a lymph node. These receptors all stem from a female donor with breast cancer.

Concerning this clonotype itself: With a much larger clone just one base away, this may be a read error. This rearrangement joins TRBV7-9 to TRBJ2-1; 8 bases are shared with TRBD1. Germline V CDR1 and CDR2: SEHNR, FQNEAQ (reference sequence). This CDR3 is 16 amino acids long. The CDR3 bases are TGTGCCAGCAGCTCAGTCAGGGGGCGCTCCCACAATGAGCAGTTCTTC. Residues: CASSSVRGRSHNEQFF.

In this sample, this clonotype turned up a few times. The genes are TRBV27 and TRBJ1-1; D might be TRBD1 (6 bases). Germline V gene sequence: CDR1 MNHEY, CDR2 SMNVEV (reference sequence). Trimming took off 4 bases at V and 1 base at J, with 10 bases between the two ends. This CDR3 comprises 14 residues. The CDR3 DNA reads TGTGCCAGCAGTTCAGGGGTGGGGAACACTGAAGCTTTCTTT. This codes for CASSSGVGNTEAFF.

This clonotype was counted at least ten times. The V call is TRBV6-5, the J call TRBJ2-7; D ambiguous. From germline, CDR1 is MNHEY and CDR2 SVGAGI. The CDR3 totals 15 residues. Trimming stripped 0 bases from V and 2 bases from J, with 11 bases between. The CDR3 nucleotides read TGTGCCAGCAGTTACTCGATGTCAGCTCCCTACGAGCAGTACTTC. This translates into CASSYSMSAPYEQYF.

This clonotype was observed a few times. V gene TRBV6-1 combines with J gene TRBJ2-7, with TRBD1 identical over 8 bases. Germline CDR1 and CDR2: MNHNS and SASEGT. This CDR3 region has 15 residues. With 7 bases clipped from V and 4 bases from J, the junction kept 12 bases outside the gene matches. This CDR3 reads CASNLLDRAQYEQYF. The CDR3 DNA follows: TGTGCCAGCAACCTATTGGACAGGGCTCAGTACGAGCAGTACTTC.

This clonotype was seen many times. This chain uses TRBV20-1 with TRBJ1-4, with a possible D match to TRBD1 (5 bases). Trimming took 1 base from V and 11 from J, leaving 17 bases between them. This CDR3 is built from 14 residues. Germline-derived CDR1 and CDR2 are DFQATT and SNEGSKA (reference sequence). CDR3 sequence: CSARVALVGGKLFF. CDR3 in DNA: TGCAGTGCTAGAGTGGCCCTAGTCGGGGGGAAACTGTTTTTT.

The chain links TRBV5-1 to TRBJ1-1; D gene ambiguous. This CDR3 comprises 14 residues. Germline CDR1 SGHRS, CDR2 YFSETQ. Trimming left V 0 bases short and J 4 bases short, with 10 bases between. CDR3 amino acids: CASSLAGLSTEAFF. CDR3 in DNA: TGCGCCAGCAGCTTGGCCGGATTGAGCACTGAAGCTTTCTTT.

The V call is TRBV13, the J call TRBJ1-1; 9 nucleotides align to TRBD1. Germline assignment: CDR1 PRHDT and CDR2 FYEKMQ (reference sequence). The ends lost 5 bases at V and 4 bases at J; junction bases unmatched: 8. CDR3 size: 15 residues. CDR3 in amino acids: CASSPEQGAGTEAFF. The CDR3 DNA sequence: TGTGCCAGCAGCCCGGAACAGGGGGCGGGCACTGAAGCTTTCTTT.

This clonotype was observed at least ten times. V gene TRBV4-2 combines with J gene TRBJ1-1; tentatively, D is TRBD1 (6 bases). Germline V gene lookup returns CDR1 LGHNA and CDR2 YNFKEQ. The length of the CDR3 is 16 residues. V was clipped by 4 bases and J by 3 bases, with 18 bases between them. The CDR3 region has the DNA TGTGCCAGCAGCCGGAAACAGGGACGCAGAGACACTGAAGCTTTCTTT. Its protein product is CASSRKQGRRDTEAFF.

At least ten counts were recorded for this clonotype. The chain couples TRBV7-9 to TRBJ2-5; 10 bases line up with TRBD2. Germline-derived CDR1 and CDR2 are SEHNR and FQNEAQ (reference sequence). The CDR3 is 15 residues long. Trimming took 5 bases from V and 5 from J; bases not matched to a gene: 8. For the CDR3, the DNA is TGTGCCAGCAGCCCCAGCGGGAGGGACGTGGAGACCCAGTACTTC. Protein sequence: CASSPSGRDVETQYF.